This T cell receptor beta chain was sequenced in a study of blood T cell repertoires in COVID-19. Background on the study: The United States, Italy and Spain supplied acute and convalescent COVID-19 samples. In each case, the material was cDNA or gDNA derived from T cells, B-cell-depleted T cells, or PBMCs.

Study processing details: Reference gene primers were amplified, and this amplification served to estimate nucleated cell counts. The table came from immunoSEQ multiplex PCR; TCRdb's copy has only in-frame clones and leaves some out. That table supplies the V and J calls and clone size; D and trimming were determined from the DNA. The sample comprises roughly 190,000 clones, 65% to 80% of which are singletons, and 9.5% to 15% rests with the top ten. The CDR3 is 15 residues long. The sequence derives from a woman between 50 and 59 years old with acute or convalescent COVID-19. Source material: peripheral blood. This chain joins TRBV21-1 and TRBJ2-4; TRBD1 is the table's D call and was not checked against the DNA. TRBV21-1 counts as a pseudogene. The CDR3 nucleotides read TGTGCCAGCAGCGAGTGCCGGGACAGAAAAAACATTCAGTACTTC. Amino acid sequence: CASSECRDRKNIQYF.